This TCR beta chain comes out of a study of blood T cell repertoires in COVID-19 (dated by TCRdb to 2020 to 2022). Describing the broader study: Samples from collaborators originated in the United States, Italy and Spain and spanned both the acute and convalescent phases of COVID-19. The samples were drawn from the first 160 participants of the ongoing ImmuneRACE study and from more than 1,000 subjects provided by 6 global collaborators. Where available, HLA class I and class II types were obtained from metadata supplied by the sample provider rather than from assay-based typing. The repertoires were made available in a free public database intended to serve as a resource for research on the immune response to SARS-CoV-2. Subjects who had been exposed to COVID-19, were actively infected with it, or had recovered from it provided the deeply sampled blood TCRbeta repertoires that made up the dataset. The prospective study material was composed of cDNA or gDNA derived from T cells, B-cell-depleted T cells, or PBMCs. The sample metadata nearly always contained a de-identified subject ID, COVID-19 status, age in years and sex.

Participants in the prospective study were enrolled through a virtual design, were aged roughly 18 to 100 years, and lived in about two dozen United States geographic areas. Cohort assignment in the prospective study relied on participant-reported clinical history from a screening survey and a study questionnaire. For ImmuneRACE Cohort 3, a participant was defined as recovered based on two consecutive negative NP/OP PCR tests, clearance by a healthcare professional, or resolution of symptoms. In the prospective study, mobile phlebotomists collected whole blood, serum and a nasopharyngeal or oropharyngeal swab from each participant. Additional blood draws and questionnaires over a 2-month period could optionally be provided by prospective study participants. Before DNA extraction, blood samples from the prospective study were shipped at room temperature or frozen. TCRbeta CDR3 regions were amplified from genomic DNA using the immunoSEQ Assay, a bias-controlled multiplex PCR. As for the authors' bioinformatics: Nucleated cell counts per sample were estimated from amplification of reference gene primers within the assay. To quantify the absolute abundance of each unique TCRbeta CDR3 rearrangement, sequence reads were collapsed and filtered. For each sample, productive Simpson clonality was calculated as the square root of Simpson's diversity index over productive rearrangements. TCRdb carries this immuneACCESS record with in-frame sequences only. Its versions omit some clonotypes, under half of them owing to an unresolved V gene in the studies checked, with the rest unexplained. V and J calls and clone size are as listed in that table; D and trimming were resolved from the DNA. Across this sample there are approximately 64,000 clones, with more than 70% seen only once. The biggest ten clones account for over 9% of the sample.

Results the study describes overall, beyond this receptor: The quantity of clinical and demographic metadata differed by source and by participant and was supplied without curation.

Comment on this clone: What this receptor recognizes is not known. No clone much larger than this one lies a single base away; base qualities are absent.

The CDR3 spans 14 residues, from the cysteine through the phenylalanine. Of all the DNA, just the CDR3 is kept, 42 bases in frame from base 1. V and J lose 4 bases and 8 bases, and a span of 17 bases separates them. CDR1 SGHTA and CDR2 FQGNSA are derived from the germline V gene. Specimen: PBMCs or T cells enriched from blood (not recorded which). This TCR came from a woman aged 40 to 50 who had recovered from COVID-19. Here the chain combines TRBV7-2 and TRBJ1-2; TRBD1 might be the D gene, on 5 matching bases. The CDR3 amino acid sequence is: CASSSGTPGSGYTF. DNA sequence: TGTGCCAGCAGCTCTGGGACTCCAGGGAGCGGCTACACCTTC.